This T cell receptor (beta chain) was captured by sequencing in a study of OX40 agonist ivuxolimab in advanced cancers. The study, taken as a whole, reports: The average count of expanded clones was higher among CD8+ T cells than among CD4+.

In regard to this clone: Its matching antigen is unknown.

Repertoires were generated with immunoSEQ multiplex PCR, while TCRdb's copy carries only in-frame clones and drops some. The data contain tens of thousands of clones, about nine tenths of them singletons. Germline V CDR1 and CDR2: SGHTA, FQGNSA. The CDR3 runs 13 residues. J was trimmed by 2 bases and V by 9 bases; bases with no gene match: 5. This clonotype originated in an adult with an advanced solid tumor such as melanoma, head and neck, liver or kidney cancer. The genes are TRBV7-2 and TRBJ2-3, with 7 bases aligning to TRBD2. The starting material was CD4+ or CD8+ T cells sorted from blood, obtained in a trial of the OX40 agonist ivuxolimab. The CDR3 DNA reads as TGTGCCAGGGGGACTACAACCACAGATACGCAGTATTTT. Protein product: CARGTTTTDTQYF.